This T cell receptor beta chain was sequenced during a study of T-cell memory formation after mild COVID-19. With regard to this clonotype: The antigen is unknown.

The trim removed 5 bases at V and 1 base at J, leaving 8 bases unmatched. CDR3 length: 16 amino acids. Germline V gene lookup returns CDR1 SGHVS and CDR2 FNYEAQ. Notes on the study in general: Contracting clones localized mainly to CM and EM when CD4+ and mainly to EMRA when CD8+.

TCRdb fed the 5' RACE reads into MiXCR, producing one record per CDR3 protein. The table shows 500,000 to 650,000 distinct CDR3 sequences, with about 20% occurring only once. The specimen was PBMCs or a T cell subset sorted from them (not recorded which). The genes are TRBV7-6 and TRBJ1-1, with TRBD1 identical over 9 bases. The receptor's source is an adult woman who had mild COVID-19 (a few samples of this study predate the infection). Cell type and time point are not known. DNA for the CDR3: TGTGCCAGCAGCCGATGGACAGGGGCGACGAACACTGAAGCTTTCTTT. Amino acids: CASSRWTGATNTEAFF.